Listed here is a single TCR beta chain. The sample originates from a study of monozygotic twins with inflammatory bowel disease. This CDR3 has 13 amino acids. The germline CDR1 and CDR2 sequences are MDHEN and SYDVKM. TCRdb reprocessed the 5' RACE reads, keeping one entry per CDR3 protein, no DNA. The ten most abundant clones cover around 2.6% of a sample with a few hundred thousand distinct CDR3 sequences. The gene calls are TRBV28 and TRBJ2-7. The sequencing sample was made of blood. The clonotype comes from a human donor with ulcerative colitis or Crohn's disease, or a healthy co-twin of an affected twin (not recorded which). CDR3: CASTGRLTYEQYF.